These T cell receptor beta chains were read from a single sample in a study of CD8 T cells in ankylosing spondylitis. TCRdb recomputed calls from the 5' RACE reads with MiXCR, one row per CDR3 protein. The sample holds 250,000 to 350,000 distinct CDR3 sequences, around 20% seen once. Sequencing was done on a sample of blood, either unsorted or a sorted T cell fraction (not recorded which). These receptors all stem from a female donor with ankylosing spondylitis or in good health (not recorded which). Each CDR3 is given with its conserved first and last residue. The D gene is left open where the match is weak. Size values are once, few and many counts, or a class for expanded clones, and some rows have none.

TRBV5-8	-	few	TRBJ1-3	TGTGCCAGCAGCTTAAGGGAGTTCGGAAACACCATATATTTT	CASSLREFGNTIYF
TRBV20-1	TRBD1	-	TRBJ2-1	TGCAGTGGGGACAGGCATCGCGATGAGCAGTTCTTC	CSGDRHRDEQFF
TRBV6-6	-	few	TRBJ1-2	TGTGCCAGCAGTTATGGGCAGCCCTATGGCTACACCTTC	CASSYGQPYGYTF
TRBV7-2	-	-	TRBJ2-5	TGTGCCAGCACCCTACGTTCACAAGAGACCCAGTACTTC	CASTLRSQETQYF
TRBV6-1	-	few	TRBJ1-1	TGTGCCAGCAGACCTGTTGGGGGCTTGACTGAAGCTTTCTTT	CASRPVGGLTEAFF
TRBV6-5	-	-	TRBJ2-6	TGTGCCAGCAGTTACGCAGGGGGAGGTGGGGCCAACGTCCTGACTTTC	CASSYAGGGGANVLTF
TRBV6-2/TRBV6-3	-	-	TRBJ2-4	TGTGCCAGCAGCCTAGAGCCTCGAGCCAAAAACATTCAGTACTTC	CASSLEPRAKNIQYF
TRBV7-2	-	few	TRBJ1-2	TGTGCCAGCAGCCCTTACGGCTATGGCTACACCTTC	CASSPYGYGYTF
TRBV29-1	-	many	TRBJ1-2	TGCAGCGTTGAAGGAACAGACGATGGCTACACCTTC	CSVEGTDDGYTF
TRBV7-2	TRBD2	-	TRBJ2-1	TGTGCCAGCAGCTTCCTAGCGGGGAACAATGAGCAGTTCTTC	CASSFLAGNNEQFF
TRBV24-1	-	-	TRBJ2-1	TGTGCCACCAGTGATCCCTTAGGGCGATCAAATGAGCAGTTCTTC	CATSDPLGRSNEQFF
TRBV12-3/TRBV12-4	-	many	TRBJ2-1	TGTGCCAGCAGAAATATCGGGAAAGAAAATGAGCAGTTCTTC	CASRNIGKENEQFF
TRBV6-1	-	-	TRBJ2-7	TGTGCCAGCAGATCACCCCGGAGGGACCGCTCCTACGAGCAGTACTTC	CASRSPRRDRSYEQYF
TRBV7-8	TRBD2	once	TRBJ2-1	TGTGCCAGCAGCTTAGCTCTAGCGGGAGTCAGGTCCTACAATGAGCAGTTCTTC	CASSLALAGVRSYNEQFF
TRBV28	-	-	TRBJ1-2	TGTGCCAGCAGTTTCACCGGGTCTTCATATGGCTACACCTTC	CASSFTGSSYGYTF
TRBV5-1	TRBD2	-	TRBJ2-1	TGCGCCAGCAGCTTGGCCGTGACTAGCGGGACTAGAAACAATGAGCAGTTCTTC	CASSLAVTSGTRNNEQFF
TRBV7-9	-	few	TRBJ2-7	TGTGCCAGCAGCGCAGAAATCGAGCAGTACTTC	CASSAEIEQYF
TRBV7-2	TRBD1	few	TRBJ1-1	TGTGCCAGCAGCACGACAGGGAGCACTGAAGCTTTCTTT	CASSTTGSTEAFF
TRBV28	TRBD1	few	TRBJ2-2	TGTGCCAGCAGTTCGGGGACAGGTTGGACCGGGGAGCTGTTTTTT	CASSSGTGWTGELFF
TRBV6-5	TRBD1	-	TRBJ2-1	TGTGCCAGCAGATACAGGGGTGAAGGGTTGAATGAGCAGTTCTTC	CASRYRGEGLNEQFF
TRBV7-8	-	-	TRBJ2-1	TGTGCCAGCAGCTGGGACGAGGGGTTGGGGAATGAGCAGTTCTTC	CASSWDEGLGNEQFF
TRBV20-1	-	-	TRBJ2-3	TGCAGTGCCTGGACCGCCCGGGACCCAAGCACAGATACGCAGTATTTT	CSAWTARDPSTDTQYF
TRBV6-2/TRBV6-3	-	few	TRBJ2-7	TGTGCCAGCAGTCTGGACGCGGGGAGTTACGAGCAGTACTTC	CASSLDAGSYEQYF
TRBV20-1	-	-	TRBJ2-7	TGCAGTGCTAAGAAAGATTTCTACGAGCAGTACTTC	CSAKKDFYEQYF
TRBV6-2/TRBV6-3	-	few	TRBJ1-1	TGTGCCAGCATCGAGATGGGAGCTGAAGCTTTCTTT	CASIEMGAEAFF
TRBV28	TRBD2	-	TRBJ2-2	TGTGCCAGCAGTGTTTCCGGGACTAGCGTGACTGGAGGGCTGTTTTTT	CASSVSGTSVTGGLFF
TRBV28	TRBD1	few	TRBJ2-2	TGTGCCAGCAGCCCCCTGGGGACAGGGGGCTGGACTAACACCGGGGAGCTGTTTTTT	CASSPLGTGGWTNTGELFF
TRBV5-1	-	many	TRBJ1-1	TGCGCCAGCAGCTTGGGAACCACAGTAATGAACACTGAAGCTTTCTTT	CASSLGTTVMNTEAFF
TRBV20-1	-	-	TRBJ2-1	TGCAGTGCTAGAGATGACAGATACAATGAGCAGTTCTTC	CSARDDRYNEQFF
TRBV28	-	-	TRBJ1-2	TGTGCCAGCAGAATTCCCCAGGGGTCGAGCTATGGCTACACCTTC	CASRIPQGSSYGYTF
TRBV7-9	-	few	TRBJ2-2	TGTGCCAGCAGCTTAAGAGTATCCGCGAACACCGGGGAGCTGTTTTTT	CASSLRVSANTGELFF
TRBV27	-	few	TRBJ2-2	TGTGCCAGCAGTTTCTCAGGGGCCGCGAACACCGGGGAGCTGTTTTTT	CASSFSGAANTGELFF
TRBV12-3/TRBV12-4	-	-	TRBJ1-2	TGTGCCAGCAGCCTCCAGGCGGGCTACACCTTC	CASSLQAGYTF
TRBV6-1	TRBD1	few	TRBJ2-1	TGTGCCAGCAGTCAAAAGAGGGGGCATGAGCAGTTCTTC	CASSQKRGHEQFF
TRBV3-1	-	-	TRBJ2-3	TGTGCCAGCAGCCGTCTTGGCACAGATAAGCAGTATTTT	CASSRLGTDKQYF
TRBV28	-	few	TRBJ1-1	TGTGCCAGCAGTTCAGGACAGAGGGAAGCTTTCTTT	CASSSGQREAFF
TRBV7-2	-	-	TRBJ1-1	TGTGCCAGCAGCTTAGCGCTTTCGCCGGGCGCTGAAGCTTTCTTT	CASSLALSPGAEAFF
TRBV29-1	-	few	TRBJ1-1	TGCAGCGTTGAAGCGATGGGAGGGACTGAAGCTTTCTTT	CSVEAMGGTEAFF
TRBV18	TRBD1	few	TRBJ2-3	TGTGCCAGCTCACAGGGACAGGTTCGCACAGATACGCAGTATTTT	CASSQGQVRTDTQYF
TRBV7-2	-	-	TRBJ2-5	TGTGCCAGCAGCTTTCAGACTGGAGGGGCGGCCCAGTACTTC	CASSFQTGGAAQYF
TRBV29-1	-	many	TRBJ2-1	TGCAGCGTTGAGGGATACCCCAATGAGCAGTTCTTC	CSVEGYPNEQFF
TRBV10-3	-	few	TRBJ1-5	TGTGCCATCAGTGCGGATAATCAGCCCCAGCATTTT	CAISADNQPQHF
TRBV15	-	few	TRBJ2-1	TGTGCCACCAGCAGAGACATTACACTAGGTTCAGAGCAGTTCTTC	CATSRDITLGSEQFF
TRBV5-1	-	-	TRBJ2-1	TGCGCCAGCAGTCTGAGCAGGGGAGGAAATGAGCAGTTCTTC	CASSLSRGGNEQFF
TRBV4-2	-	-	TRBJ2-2	TGTGCCAGCAGCCAAGATAGGGGGGAAACCGGGGAGCTGTTTTTT	CASSQDRGETGELFF
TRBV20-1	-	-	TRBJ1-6	TGCAGTGCCCCCTCGATGGGGGGCGGCAATTCACCCCTCCACTTT	CSAPSMGGGNSPLHF
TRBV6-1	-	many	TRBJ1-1	TGTGCCAGCAGTAAGGGGAACACTGAAGCTTTCTTT	CASSKGNTEAFF
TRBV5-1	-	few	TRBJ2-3	TGCGCCAGCGGAGCCCCCTCGGGAGCAGGCACAGATACGCAGTATTTT	CASGAPSGAGTDTQYF
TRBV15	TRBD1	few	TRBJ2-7	TGTGCCACCAGCCGCCTTGGACAGGCTACCTACGAGCAGTACTTC	CATSRLGQATYEQYF
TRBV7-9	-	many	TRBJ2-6	TGTGCCAGCAGCTTTGTTCCAGGACGCTCTGGGGCCAACGTCCTGACTTTC	CASSFVPGRSGANVLTF
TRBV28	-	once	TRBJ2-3	TGTGCCAGCAGTTTGGTTCAAAATGGGTTTGTAGATACGCAGTATTTT	CASSLVQNGFVDTQYF
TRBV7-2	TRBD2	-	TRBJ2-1	TGTGCCAGCAGTGGGCGGCGGGAGGTCAATGAGCAGTTCTTC	CASSGRREVNEQFF
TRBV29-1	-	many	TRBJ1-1	TGCAGCGTTGGCCCTCAGAGGGACGCTGAAGCTTTCTTT	CSVGPQRDAEAFF
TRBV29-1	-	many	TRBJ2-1	TGCAGCGTTGAGGCCCTGAAGGGGAGAACCTACAATGAGCAGTTCTTC	CSVEALKGRTYNEQFF
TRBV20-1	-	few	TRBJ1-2	TGCAGTGCTAGAGAGGTTGGCGGCTACACCTTC	CSAREVGGYTF
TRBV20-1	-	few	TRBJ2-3	TGCAGTGCTATTGACGGCCGATCATCTAGCACAGATACGCAGTATTTT	CSAIDGRSSSTDTQYF
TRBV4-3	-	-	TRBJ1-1	TGCGCCAGCAGCCAAGAGGTTCAGTTATCCGGAGCTTTCTTT	CASSQEVQLSGAFF
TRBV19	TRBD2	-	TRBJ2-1	TGTGCCAGTAGTATACTAGCGGGAGATGGGGAGCAGTTCTTC	CASSILAGDGEQFF
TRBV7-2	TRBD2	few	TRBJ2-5	TGTGCCAGCAGCTTAAGCCGGACTAGCCAAGAGACCCAGTACTTC	CASSLSRTSQETQYF